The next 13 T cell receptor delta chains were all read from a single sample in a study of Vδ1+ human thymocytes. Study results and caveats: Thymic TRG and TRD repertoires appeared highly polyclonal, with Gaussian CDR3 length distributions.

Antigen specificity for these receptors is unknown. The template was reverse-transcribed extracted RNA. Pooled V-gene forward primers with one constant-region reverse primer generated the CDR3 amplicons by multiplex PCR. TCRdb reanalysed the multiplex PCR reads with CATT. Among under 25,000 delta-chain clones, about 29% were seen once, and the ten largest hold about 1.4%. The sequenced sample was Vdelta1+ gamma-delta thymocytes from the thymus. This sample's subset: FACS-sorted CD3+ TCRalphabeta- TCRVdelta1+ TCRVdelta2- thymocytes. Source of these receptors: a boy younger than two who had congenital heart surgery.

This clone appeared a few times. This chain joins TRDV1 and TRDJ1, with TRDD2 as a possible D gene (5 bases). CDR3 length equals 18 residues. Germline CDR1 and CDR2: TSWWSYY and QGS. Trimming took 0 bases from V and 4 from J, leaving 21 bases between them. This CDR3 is CALGELKAYPPRGDKLIF. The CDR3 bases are TGTGCTCTTGGGGAACTAAAGGCCTACCCCCCGAGGGGCGATAAACTCATCTTT.

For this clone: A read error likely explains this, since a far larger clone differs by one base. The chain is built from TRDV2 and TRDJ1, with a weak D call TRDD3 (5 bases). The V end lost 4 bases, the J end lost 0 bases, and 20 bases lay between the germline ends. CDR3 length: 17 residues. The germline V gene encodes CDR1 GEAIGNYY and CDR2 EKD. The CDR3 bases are TGTGCCTGTGAGACCGGGTGGGATCTCCAGTACACCGATAAACTCATCTTT. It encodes CACETGWDLQYTDKLIF.

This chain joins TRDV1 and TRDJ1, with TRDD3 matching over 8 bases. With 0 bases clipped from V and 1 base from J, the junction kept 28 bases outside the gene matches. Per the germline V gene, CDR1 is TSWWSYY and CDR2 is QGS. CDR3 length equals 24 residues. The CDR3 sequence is CALGELGLFPNIVLGVPPTDKLIF. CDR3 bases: TGTGCTCTTGGGGAACTAGGTTTGTTCCCAAACATAGTACTGGGGGTCCCCCCCACCGATAAACTCATCTTT.

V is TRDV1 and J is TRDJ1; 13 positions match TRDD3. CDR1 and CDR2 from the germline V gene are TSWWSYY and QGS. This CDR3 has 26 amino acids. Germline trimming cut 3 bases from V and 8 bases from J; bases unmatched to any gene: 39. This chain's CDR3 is CALGEGAKPITFLPPCTGGYAPKLIF. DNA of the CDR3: TGTGCTCTTGGGGAGGGGGCCAAACCGATTACCTTCCTACCGCCCTGTACTGGGGGATACGCGCCGAAACTCATCTTT.

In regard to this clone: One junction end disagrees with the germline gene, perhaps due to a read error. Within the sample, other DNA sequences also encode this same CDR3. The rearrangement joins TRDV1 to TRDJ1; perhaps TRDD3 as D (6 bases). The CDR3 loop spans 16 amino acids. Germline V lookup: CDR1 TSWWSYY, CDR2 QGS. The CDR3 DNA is TGTGCTCCTGGGGACCTACTCAGACCGTACACCGATAAACTCATCTTT. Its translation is CAPGDLLRPYTDKLIF.

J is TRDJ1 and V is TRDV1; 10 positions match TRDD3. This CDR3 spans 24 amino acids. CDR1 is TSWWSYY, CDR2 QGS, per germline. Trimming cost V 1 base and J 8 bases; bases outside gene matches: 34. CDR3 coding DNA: TGTGCTCTTGGGGAACCCCGAGGGGCCACCCCCCTTCGATATACTGGGGGATGTTTTCAAAAACTCATCTTT. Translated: CALGEPRGATPLRYTGGCFQKLIF.

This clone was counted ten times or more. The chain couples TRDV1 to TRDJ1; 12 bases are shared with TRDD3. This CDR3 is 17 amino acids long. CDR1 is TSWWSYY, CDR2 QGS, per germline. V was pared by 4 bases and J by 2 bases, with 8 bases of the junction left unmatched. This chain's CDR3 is CALGGTLGDTVTDKLIF. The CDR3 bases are TGTGCTCTTGGGGGTACCCTGGGGGATACGGTGACCGATAAACTCATCTTT.

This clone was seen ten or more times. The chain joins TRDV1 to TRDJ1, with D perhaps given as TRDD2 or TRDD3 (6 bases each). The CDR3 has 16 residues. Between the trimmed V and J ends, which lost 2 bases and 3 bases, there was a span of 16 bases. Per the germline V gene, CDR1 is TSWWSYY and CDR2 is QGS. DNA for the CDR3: TGTGCTCTTGGGGAATTCCTCCTACTGGGCCCCGATAAACTCATCTTT. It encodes CALGEFLLLGPDKLIF.

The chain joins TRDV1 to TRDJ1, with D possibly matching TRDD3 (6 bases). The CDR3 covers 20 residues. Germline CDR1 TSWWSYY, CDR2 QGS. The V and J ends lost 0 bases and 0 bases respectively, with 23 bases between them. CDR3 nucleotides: TGTGCTCTTGGGGAACTAAGGGTGGGGATTCCCCGAGAGTACACCGATAAACTCATCTTT. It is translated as CALGELRVGIPREYTDKLIF.

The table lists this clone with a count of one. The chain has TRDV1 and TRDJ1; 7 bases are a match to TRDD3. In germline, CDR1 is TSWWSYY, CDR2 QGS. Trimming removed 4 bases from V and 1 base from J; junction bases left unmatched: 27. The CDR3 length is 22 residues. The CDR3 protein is CALGAAFLSSLIGGKRTDKLIF. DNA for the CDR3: TGTGCTCTTGGGGCGGCCTTTCTCTCGAGCCTAATTGGGGGAAAACGCACCGATAAACTCATCTTT.

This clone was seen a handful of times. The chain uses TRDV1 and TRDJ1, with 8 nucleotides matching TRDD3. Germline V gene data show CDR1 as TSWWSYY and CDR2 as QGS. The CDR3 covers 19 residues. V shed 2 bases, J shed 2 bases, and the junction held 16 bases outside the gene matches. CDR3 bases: TGTGCTCTTGGGGAATCATGGCCTACTCCCACTGGGGGGACCGATAAACTCATCTTT. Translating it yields CALGESWPTPTGGTDKLIF.

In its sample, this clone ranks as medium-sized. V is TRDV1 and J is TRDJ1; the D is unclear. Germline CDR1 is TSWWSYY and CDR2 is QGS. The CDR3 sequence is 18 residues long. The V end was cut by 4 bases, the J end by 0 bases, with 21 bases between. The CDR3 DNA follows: TGTGCTCTTGGGGGTCACCCCCCCCGTGTGTACCACACCGATAAACTCATCTTT. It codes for CALGGHPPRVYHTDKLIF.

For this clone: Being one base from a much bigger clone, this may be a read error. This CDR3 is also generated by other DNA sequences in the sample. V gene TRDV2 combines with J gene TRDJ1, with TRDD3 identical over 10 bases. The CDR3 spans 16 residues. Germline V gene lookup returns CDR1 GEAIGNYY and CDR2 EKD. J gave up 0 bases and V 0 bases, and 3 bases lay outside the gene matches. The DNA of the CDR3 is TGTGCCTGTGACACCCCGACTGGGGGATACACCGATAAACTCATCTTT. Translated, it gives CACDTPTGGYTDKLIF.